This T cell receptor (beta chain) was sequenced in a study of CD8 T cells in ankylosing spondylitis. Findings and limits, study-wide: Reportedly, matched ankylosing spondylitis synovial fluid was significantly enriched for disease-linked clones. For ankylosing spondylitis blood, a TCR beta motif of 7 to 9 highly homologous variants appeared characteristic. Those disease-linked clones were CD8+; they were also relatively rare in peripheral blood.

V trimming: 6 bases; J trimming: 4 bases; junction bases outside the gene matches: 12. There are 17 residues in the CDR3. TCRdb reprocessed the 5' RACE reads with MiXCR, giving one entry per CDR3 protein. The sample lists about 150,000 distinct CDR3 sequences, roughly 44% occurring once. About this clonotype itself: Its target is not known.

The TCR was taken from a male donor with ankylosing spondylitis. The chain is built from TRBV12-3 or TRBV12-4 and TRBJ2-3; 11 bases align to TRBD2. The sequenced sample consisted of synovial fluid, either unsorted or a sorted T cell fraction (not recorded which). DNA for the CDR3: TGTGCCAGCAGCCCCTCTACTAGCGGGGGCCCCCCAGATACGCAGTATTTT. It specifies CASSPSTSGGPPDTQYF.